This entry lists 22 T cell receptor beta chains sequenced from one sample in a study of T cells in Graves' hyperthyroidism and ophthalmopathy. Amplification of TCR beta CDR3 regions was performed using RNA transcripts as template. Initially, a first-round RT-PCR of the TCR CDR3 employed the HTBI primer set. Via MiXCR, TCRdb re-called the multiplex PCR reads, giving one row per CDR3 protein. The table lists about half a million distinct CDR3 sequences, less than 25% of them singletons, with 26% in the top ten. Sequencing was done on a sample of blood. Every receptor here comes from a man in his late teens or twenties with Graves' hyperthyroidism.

The CDR3 is CASRDSLQETQYF. For the CDR3, the DNA is TGTGCCAGTCGGGACAGCCTCCAAGAGACCCAGTACTTC. V usage is TRBV11-2 and J usage is TRBJ2-5; TRBD1 matches at 7 bases. The CDR3 contains 13 residues. Germline CDR1 and CDR2: SGHAT and FQNNGV. V was pared by 9 bases and J by 1 base, with 5 bases of the junction left unmatched. The full variable domain, its missing parts supplied by reference TRBV11-2 and TRBJ2-5, is EAGVAQSPRYKIIEKRQSVAFWCNPISGHATLYWYQQILGQGPKLLIQFQNNGVVDDSQLPKDRFSAERLKGVDSTLKIQPAKLEDSAVYLCASRDSLQETQYFGPGTRLLVL.

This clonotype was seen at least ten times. The CDR3 DNA sequence: TGTGCCAGCAGTTACCGACTGAGGTCTGGAAACACCATATATTTT. This sequence encodes CASSYRLRSGNTIYF. This chain uses TRBV7-8 with TRBJ1-3, with D uncertain. Germline assignment: CDR1 SGHVS and CDR2 FQNEAQ. Trimming pared 6 bases from V and 1 base from J, leaving 13 bases between. There are 15 residues in the CDR3.

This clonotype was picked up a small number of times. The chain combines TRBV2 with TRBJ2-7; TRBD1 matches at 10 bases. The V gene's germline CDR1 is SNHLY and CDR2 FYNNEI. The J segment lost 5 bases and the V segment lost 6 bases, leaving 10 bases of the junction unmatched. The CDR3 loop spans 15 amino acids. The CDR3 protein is CASSLKTGGRNEQYF. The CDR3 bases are TGTGCCAGCAGCCTTAAGACAGGGGGCAGGAACGAGCAGTACTTC.

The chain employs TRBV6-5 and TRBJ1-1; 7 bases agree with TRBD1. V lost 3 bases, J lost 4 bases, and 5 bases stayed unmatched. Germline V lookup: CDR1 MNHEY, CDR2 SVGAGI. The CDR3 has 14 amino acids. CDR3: CASSYSHRGTEAFF. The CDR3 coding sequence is TGTGCCAGCAGTTATAGTCACAGGGGCACTGAAGCTTTCTTT.

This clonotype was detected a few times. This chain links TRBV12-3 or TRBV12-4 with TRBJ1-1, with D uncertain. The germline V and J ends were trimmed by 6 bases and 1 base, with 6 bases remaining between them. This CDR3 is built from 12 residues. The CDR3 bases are TGTGCCAGCAGGGCGTCGAACACTGAAGCTTTCTTT. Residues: CASRASNTEAFF.

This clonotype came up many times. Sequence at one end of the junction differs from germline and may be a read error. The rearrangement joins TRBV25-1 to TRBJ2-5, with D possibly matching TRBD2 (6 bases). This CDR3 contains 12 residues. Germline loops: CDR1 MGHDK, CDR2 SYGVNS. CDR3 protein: CASSESPGTEDF. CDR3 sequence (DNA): TGTGCCAGCAGTGAATCCCCCGGGACTGAAGACTTC.

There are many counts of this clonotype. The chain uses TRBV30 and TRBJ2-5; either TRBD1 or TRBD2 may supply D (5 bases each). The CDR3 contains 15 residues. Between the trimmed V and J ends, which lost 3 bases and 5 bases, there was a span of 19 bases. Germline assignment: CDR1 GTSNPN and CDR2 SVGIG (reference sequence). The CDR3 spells CAWRPLGGREETQYF. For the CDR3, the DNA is TGTGCCTGGAGACCCCTTGGGGGAAGAGAGGAGACCCAGTACTTC.

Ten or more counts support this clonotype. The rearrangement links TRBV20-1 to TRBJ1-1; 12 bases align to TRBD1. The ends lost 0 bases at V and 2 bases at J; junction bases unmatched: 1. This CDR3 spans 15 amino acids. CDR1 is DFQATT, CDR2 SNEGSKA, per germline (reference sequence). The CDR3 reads CSAREGTGGNTEAFF. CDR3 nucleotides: TGCAGTGCTAGAGAAGGGACAGGGGGCAACACTGAAGCTTTCTTT.

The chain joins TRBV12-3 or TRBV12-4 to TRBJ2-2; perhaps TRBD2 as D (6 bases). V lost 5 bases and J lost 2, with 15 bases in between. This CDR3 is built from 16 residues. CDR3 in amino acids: CASSASGTLNTGELFF. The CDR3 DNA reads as TGTGCCAGCAGTGCCTCCGGGACTCTCAACACCGGGGAGCTGTTTTTT.

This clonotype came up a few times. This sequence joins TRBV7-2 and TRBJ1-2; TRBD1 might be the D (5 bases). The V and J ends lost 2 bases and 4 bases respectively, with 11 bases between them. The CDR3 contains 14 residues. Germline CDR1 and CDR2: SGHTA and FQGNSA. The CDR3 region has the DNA TGTGCCAGCAGCTTAATAAGGGGCCGCTATGGCTACACCTTC. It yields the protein CASSLIRGRYGYTF.

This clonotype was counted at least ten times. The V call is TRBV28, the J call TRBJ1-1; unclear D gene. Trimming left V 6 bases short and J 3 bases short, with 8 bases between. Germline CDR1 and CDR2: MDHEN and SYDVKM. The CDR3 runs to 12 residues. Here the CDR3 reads CASSVRYTEAFF. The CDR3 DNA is TGTGCCAGCAGCGTCAGGTACACTGAAGCTTTCTTT.

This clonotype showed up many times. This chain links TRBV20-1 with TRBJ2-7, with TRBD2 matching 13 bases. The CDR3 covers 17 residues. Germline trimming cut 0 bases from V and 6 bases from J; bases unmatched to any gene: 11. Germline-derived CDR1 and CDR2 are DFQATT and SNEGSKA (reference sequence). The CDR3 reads CSARDRLTSGGGTEQYF. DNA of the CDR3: TGCAGTGCTAGAGACCGCCTCACTAGCGGGGGGGGTACCGAGCAGTACTTC.

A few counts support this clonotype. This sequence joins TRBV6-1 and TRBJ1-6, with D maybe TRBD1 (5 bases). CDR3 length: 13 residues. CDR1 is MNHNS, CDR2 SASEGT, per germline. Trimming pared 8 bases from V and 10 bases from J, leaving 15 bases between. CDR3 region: CASGEGIRSPLHF. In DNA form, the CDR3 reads TGTGCCAGCGGAGAGGGGATTCGGTCACCCCTCCACTTT.

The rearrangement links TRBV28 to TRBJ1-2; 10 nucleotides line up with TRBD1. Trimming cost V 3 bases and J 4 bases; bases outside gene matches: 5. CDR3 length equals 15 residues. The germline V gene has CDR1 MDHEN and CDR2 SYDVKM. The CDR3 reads CASSFGQGVVYGYTF. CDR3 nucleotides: TGTGCCAGCAGTTTTGGACAGGGGGTCGTCTATGGCTACACCTTC.

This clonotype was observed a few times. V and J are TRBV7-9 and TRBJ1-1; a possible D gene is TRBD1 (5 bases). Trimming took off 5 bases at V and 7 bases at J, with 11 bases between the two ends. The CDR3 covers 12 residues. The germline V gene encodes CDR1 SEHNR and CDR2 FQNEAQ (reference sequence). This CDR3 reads CASSRRGGEAFF. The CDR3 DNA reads TGTGCCAGCAGCCGTCGTGGGGGTGAAGCTTTCTTT.

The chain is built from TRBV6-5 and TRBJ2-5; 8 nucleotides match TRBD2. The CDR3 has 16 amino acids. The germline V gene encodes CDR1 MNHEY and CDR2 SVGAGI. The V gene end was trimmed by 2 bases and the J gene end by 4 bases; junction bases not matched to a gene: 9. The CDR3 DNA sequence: TGTGCCAGCAGTTACACTAGCGGCTCTCGACGAGAGACCCAGTACTTC. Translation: CASSYTSGSRRETQYF.

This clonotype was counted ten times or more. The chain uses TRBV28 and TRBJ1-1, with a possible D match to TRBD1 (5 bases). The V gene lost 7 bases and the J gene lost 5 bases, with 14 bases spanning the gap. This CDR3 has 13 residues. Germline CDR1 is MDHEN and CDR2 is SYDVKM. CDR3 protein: CASNGAGVTEAFF. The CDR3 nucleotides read TGTGCCAGCAATGGCGCGGGGGTAACTGAAGCTTTCTTT.

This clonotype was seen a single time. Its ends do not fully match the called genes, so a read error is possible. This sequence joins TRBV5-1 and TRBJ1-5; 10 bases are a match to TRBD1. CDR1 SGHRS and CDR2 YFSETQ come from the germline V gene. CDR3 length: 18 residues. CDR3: CAKPPGTGDAGANLPQHF. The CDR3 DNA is TGCGCCAAGCCACCAGGGACAGGGGACGCCGGGGCCAATCTGCCCCAGCATTTT.

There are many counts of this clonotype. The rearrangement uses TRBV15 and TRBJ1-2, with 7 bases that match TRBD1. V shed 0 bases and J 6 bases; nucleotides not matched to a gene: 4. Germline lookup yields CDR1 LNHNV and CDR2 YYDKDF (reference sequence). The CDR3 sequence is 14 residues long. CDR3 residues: CATSRDQTGNGYTF. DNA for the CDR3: TGTGCCACCAGCAGAGACCAGACAGGGAATGGCTACACCTTC.

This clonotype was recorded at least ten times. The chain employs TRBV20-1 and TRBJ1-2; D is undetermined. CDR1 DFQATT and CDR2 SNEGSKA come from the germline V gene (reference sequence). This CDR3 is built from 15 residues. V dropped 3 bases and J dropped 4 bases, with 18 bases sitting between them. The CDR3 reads CSASVGPKDLYGYTF. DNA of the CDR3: TGCAGTGCTAGCGTCGGTCCCAAGGACCTCTATGGCTACACCTTC.

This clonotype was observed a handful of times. DNA for the CDR3: TGTGCCAGCACTCCCCGACAGGGCGATGGCTACACCTTC. It specifies CASTPRQGDGYTF. This chain joins TRBV6-1 and TRBJ1-2; 7 bases are shared with TRBD1. The length of the CDR3 is 13 residues. The germline CDR1 and CDR2 sequences are MNHNS and SASEGT. V lost 7 bases, J lost 6 bases, and 8 bases stayed unmatched.

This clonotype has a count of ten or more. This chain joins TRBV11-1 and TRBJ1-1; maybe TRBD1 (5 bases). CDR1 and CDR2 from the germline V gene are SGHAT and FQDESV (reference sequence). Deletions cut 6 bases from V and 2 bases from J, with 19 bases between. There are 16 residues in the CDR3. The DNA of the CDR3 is TGTGCCAGCAGATCCGAGGGGAAGGGACCAAACACTGAAGCTTTCTTT. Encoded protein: CASRSEGKGPNTEAFF.